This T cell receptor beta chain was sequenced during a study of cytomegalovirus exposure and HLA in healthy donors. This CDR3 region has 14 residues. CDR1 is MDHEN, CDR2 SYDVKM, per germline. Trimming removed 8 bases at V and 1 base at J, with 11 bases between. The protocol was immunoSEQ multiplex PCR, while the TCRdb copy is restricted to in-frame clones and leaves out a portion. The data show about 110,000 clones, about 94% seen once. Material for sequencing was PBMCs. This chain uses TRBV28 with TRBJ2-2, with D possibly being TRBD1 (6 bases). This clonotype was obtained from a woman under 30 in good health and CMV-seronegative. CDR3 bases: TGTGCCAGCCTACGGGGACAGAACACCGGGGAGCTGTTTTTT. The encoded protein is CASLRGQNTGELFF.